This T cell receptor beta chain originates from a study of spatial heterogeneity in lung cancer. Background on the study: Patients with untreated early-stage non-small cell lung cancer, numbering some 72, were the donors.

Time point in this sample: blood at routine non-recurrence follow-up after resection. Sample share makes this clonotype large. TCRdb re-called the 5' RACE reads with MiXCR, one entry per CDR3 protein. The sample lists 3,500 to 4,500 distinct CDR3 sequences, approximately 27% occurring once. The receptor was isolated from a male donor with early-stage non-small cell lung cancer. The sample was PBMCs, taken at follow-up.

The CDR3 bases are TGCAGTGCTGAACACCCCTCTAGCGGGAACAATGAGCAGTTCTTC. Its protein is CSAEHPSSGNNEQFF. The chain uses TRBV20-1 and TRBJ2-1, with 9 bases lining up with TRBD2. V trimming: 5 bases; J trimming: 5 bases; junction bases outside the gene matches: 10. The CDR3 has 15 amino acids. Germline V gene lookup returns CDR1 DFQATT and CDR2 SNEGSKA (reference sequence).